The present TCR beta chain was sequenced within a study of T cell changes during pregnancy in multiple sclerosis. The CDR3 spans 15 residues. Only in-frame clones appear in the TCRdb table, and some are missing; sequencing was by immunoSEQ multiplex PCR. Of under 50,000 clones in the sample, approximately 95% are singletons; the top ten hold 5.5% to 7%. Material: CD8+ T cells from peripheral blood mononuclear cells, obtained in the first trimester of pregnancy. This chain joins TRBV21-1 and TRBJ2-5; the D call in the table, TRBD2, was not verified against the DNA. TRBV21-1 is a pseudogene segment. The clonotype was recovered from a female donor with multiple sclerosis, enrolled in a pregnancy study. The CDR3: CASSKEREEQETQYF. CDR3 nucleotides: TGTGCCAGCAGCAAAGAGCGCGAGGAGCAAGAGACCCAGTACTTC.